A single T cell receptor (beta chain) is shown here with its context. This clone is deemed medium-sized (0.01 to 0.1%). Its binding antigen is unknown. Nothing much larger sits one base from this clone, and base qualities are not available. This specimen's time point label, interpreted: cells obtained before transplantation from donor or recipient. CD3+CD4+ and CD3+CD8+ populations were FACS-sorted from unstimulated pre-transplant donor and recipient cells taken from spleen or lymph nodes. V is clipped by 2 bases and J by 4 bases, and the sequence between their germline boundaries is 9 bases long. CDR1 and CDR2, looked up from the germline V gene (reference sequence), are MNHNY and SVGAGI. Counted from cysteine to phenylalanine, this CDR3 has 14 amino acids. Only the CDR3 DNA stays, 42 bases, in frame from base 1. The data belong to a study of graft-versus-host responses after intestinal transplantation (TCRdb year 2021). Concerning the study at large: Multivisceral, liver-intestinal, or isolated intestinal transplants were received by the recipients. Every recipient was given anti-thymocyte globulin induction, then maintenance tacrolimus and steroids for 3 to 4 years. Bulk TCR-beta CDR3 sequencing was used to track graft-versus-host and host-versus-graft alloreactive T cell clones in the graft, circulation and bone marrow after intestinal transplantation. To identify alloreactive clones, pre-transplant mixed lymphocyte reaction products were sequenced and then compared with unstimulated pre-transplant donor and recipient T cells. Of the 20 to 30 intestinal transplant recipients enrolled in the cohort, one of whom was a retransplant, a few patients without pretransplant specimens were excluded. Donor T cell macrochimerism was defined as a peak of at least 4% donor T cells among recipient peripheral blood mononuclear cells. Rather than going through the commercial service, samples from three later patients were sequenced in-house on an Illumina MiSeq and processed with MiXCR.

Library preparation employed the immunoSEQ multiplex PCR assay. In most patients, genomic DNA was isolated using the Qiagen DNeasy Blood and Tissue Kit and sent frozen to Adaptive Biotechnologies for TCR sequencing. For most patients, genomic DNA was subjected to high-throughput TCR-beta CDR3 sequencing by Adaptive Biotechnologies. In the source study's methods: TCR sequencing data for roughly 20 patients were retrieved from Adaptive's ImmunoSEQ software; three other patients were processed with MiXCR and VDJtools. To correct CD4 versus CD8 sorting errors, any sequence found in both subsets at a frequency ratio below 5:1 was removed. CDR3 nucleotide sequences shared by donor and recipient were removed because the origin of these sequences could not be assigned. To be classed as alloreactive, a clone needed at least 2-fold expansion over unstimulated cells and a minimum CFSE-low frequency of 0.002% (template counts) or 0.001% (read counts). Clones were considered mappable if detected in sequenced pre-transplant spleen, lymph node, or MLR CFSE-low populations of the donor or recipient. Cumulative frequency of alloreactive clones was calculated as a percentage of all sequences weighted by copy number. TCRdb retrieved this table from immuneACCESS and kept in-frame rearrangements only. Not all clones are present; in checked studies, unresolved V genes account for under half, and no reason is known for the remainder. D and trimming come from the DNA, and the V and J calls and clone size come from that table. The sample table shows tens of thousands of clones, and about nine tenths are seen once. The ten most abundant clones make up roughly 6% of the sample.

The paper's findings and limits, for the study overall: Conclusions were limited by the relatively low number and heterogeneity of intestinal transplant patients. GvH clones turned up in recipient bone marrow, with some appearing earlier in ileal mucosa or blood, a pattern consistent with an intestinal mucosal origin. Patients with donor T cell macrochimerism had high GvH to HvG T cell clonal ratios in their allografts. Early after transplant, peak levels of circulating GvH clones were found to be associated with declines in HvG clones.

The chain is encoded by TRBV6-6 joined to TRBJ2-1; matching of 6 bases hints at TRBD2 as the D gene. The origin of this receptor is a human donor who received an intestinal transplant. The sequencing here drew on unstimulated CD8+ T cells sorted from spleen or lymph node cells, taken before intestinal transplant. The nucleotide sequence reads as follows: TGTGCCAGCAGTTACGGAGGGGATTACAATGAGCAGTTCTTC. Its translation reads: CASSYGGDYNEQFF.